The 15 T cell receptor beta chains reported below all come from one sample, sequenced in a study of technical replicates of blood from four donors listed by TCRdb under 2017. The method behind the library was the immunoSEQ multiplex PCR assay. Sourced from immuneACCESS, this table was stored by TCRdb with only in-frame sequences that have V and J called. A share of the clones is absent; for the studies checked, an unresolved V gene accounts for under half, and the remainder has no known explanation. This sample is represented by over 75,000 clones; nearly 97% of them were singletons. The ten largest clones represent about 0.21% of the sample. Material: T cells isolated from PBMCs. Receptors were obtained from a human donor in good health.

This clone was seen just once. This chain links TRBV9 with TRBJ2-5; 9 positions match TRBD1. Losses at the gene ends were 0 bases for V and 4 bases for J; bases not matched to a gene: 7. Germline V gives CDR1 SGDLS, CDR2 YYNGEE. This CDR3 contains 16 residues. The CDR3 DNA reads TGTGCCAGCAGCGTAGGGGGACAGGGATTAAGAGAGACCCAGTACTTC. Translation: CASSVGGQGLRETQYF.

The CDR3 sequence is CAWSLSGQYQPQHF. The DNA for the CDR3 is TGTGCCTGGAGTTTATCGGGACAGTATCAGCCCCAGCATTTT. The chain joins TRBV30 to TRBJ1-5; 7 bases map to TRBD1. Germline V gene sequence: CDR1 GTSNPN, CDR2 SVGIG (reference sequence). J lost 5 bases, V lost 2 bases, and 6 bases had no gene match. The CDR3 spans 14 residues.

This clone appeared once. This chain links TRBV4-1 with TRBJ2-7, with 7 positions matching TRBD2. The ends lost 1 base at V and 6 bases at J; junction bases unmatched: 6. The CDR3 totals 14 residues. CDR1 and CDR2 from the germline V gene are MGHRA and YSYEKL. This chain's CDR3 is CASSQAYGGVEQYF. The CDR3 nucleotides read TGCGCCAGCAGCCAAGCCTATGGGGGGGTCGAGCAGTACTTC.

This clone is a singleton in its sample. The CDR3 here is CASTSDRARREAFF. The CDR3 region has the DNA TGTGCCAGCACATCCGACAGGGCCCGCAGGGAAGCTTTCTTT. The chain couples TRBV6-6 to TRBJ1-1; TRBD1 aligns across 7 bases. V was clipped by 7 bases and J by 8 bases; unmatched bases: 13. The CDR3 is 14 residues long. Looked up from germline, CDR1 is MNHNY and CDR2 is SVGAGI (reference sequence).

V is TRBV2 and J is TRBJ1-5, with D perhaps TRBD1 (6 bases). Germline-derived CDR1 and CDR2 are SNHLY and FYNNEI. The ends were cut back, 0 bases at V and 7 bases at J, with 16 bases in the middle. The CDR3 extends over 16 amino acids. This chain's CDR3 is CASSEARGRGVQPQHF. CDR3 nucleotide sequence: TGTGCCAGCAGTGAAGCGCGGGGGCGCGGCGTGCAGCCCCAGCATTTT.

The chain combines TRBV28 with TRBJ1-4; D not resolved. The length of the CDR3 is 12 residues. Between the trimmed V and J ends, which lost 10 bases and 10 bases, there was a span of 16 bases. The germline V gene has CDR1 MDHEN and CDR2 SYDVKM. The CDR3 here is CATNLRASKLFF. The CDR3 DNA reads as TGTGCCACCAACCTGAGGGCTTCAAAACTGTTTTTT. Based on the CDR3 plus reference TRBV28 and TRBJ1-4, the full variable domain is DVKVTQSSRYLVKRTGEKVFLECVQDMDHENMFWYRQDPGLGLRLIYFSYDVKMKEKGDIPEGYSVSREKKERFSLILESASTNQTSMYLCATNLRASKLFFGSGTQLSVL.

V and J are TRBV19 and TRBJ2-1, with D perhaps TRBD2 (5 bases). V gave up 1 base and J gave up 7 bases, with 29 bases separating them. The CDR3 covers 20 residues. Germline V lookup: CDR1 LNHDA, CDR2 SQIVND (reference sequence). CDR3 coding DNA: TGTGCCAGTAGTATAGTTTATAGTAGCGAAGCCCTCCTGGGGATGAATGAGCAGTTCTTC. Residues: CASSIVYSSEALLGMNEQFF.

The V call is TRBV11-3, the J call TRBJ1-2; 10 nucleotides align to TRBD1. Germline trimming cut 6 bases from V and 8 bases from J; bases unmatched to any gene: 21. Germline lookup yields CDR1 SGHNT and CDR2 YENEEA. This CDR3 spans 18 amino acids. In DNA form, the CDR3 reads TGTGCCAGCAGTTCTTCTCCCGGGACAGGGGAACAATATGCGGGCTACACCTTC. Translating gives CASSSSPGTGEQYAGYTF.

This clone was observed once. V is TRBV6-1 and J is TRBJ1-1, with 7 bases aligning to TRBD1. The CDR3 is 14 residues long. Germline lookup yields CDR1 MNHNS and CDR2 SASEGT. V shed 1 base and J 9 bases; nucleotides not matched to a gene: 8. The CDR3: CASSEVGDRGKAFF. In DNA, the CDR3 is TGTGCCAGCAGTGAAGTGGGGGACAGAGGAAAAGCTTTCTTT.

This sequence joins TRBV19 and TRBJ2-7, with a weak D call TRBD1 (5 bases). V was clipped by 2 bases and J by 0 bases, with 14 bases between them. The CDR3 length is 16 residues. Germline CDR1 is LNHDA and CDR2 is SQIVND (reference sequence). The CDR3 region is CASSIYNSRDSYEQYF. CDR3 sequence (DNA): TGTGCCAGTAGTATATACAACTCCAGGGACTCCTACGAGCAGTACTTC. Drawing the rest from reference TRBV19 and TRBJ2-7, the complete variable domain is DGGITQSPKYLFRKEGQNVTLSCEQNLNHDAMYWYRQDPGQGLRLIYYSQIVNDFQKGDIAEGYSVSREKKESFPLTVTSAQKNPTAFYLCASSIYNSRDSYEQYFGPGTRLTVT.

In DNA form, the CDR3 reads TGTGCCAGCAGCTCCGCAGGGACAGGGGATGAGCAGTTCTTC. Translating it yields CASSSAGTGDEQFF. The V call is TRBV7-3, the J call TRBJ2-1; the match to TRBD1 covers 10 bases. CDR3 size: 14 residues. V was pared by 4 bases and J by 8 bases, with 5 bases of the junction left unmatched. CDR1 and CDR2 from the germline V gene are SGHTA and FQGTGA.

V and J are TRBV11-3 and TRBJ2-3; D is uncertain. CDR1 is SGHNT, CDR2 YENEEA, per germline. CDR3 length equals 12 residues. The germline V and J ends were trimmed by 4 bases and 2 bases, with 4 bases remaining between them. This CDR3 is CASSYYTDTQYF. CDR3 DNA: TGTGCCAGCAGCTACTACACAGATACGCAGTATTTT.

The chain recombines TRBV27 with TRBJ2-5; D is perhaps TRBD1 (5 bases). The V gene's germline CDR1 is MNHEY and CDR2 SMNVEV (reference sequence). CDR3 length: 16 amino acids. Trimming pared 3 bases from V and 5 bases from J, leaving 19 bases between. The DNA for the CDR3 is TGTGCCAGCAGTTTTTCCCAGGGTTCTCTCTCGGAGACCCAGTACTTC. As protein: CASSFSQGSLSETQYF.

The table lists this clone with a count of one. This chain links TRBV18 with TRBJ2-7; 7 bases map to TRBD1. This CDR3 is built from 14 residues. Trimming removed 3 bases from V and 4 bases from J; junction bases left unmatched: 6. Germline CDR1 and CDR2: KGHSH and LQKENI. CDR3 coding DNA: TGTGCCAGCTCACCCTCAGGGGGTACATACGAGCAGTACTTC. Its translation is CASSPSGGTYEQYF.

This rearrangement joins TRBV4-1 to TRBJ2-2, with 12 bases identical to TRBD2. Per the germline V gene, CDR1 is MGHRA and CDR2 is YSYEKL. CDR3 length: 17 residues. J lost 2 bases, V lost 4 bases, and 5 bases had no gene match. The CDR3 loop is CASSLTSGSYNTGELFF. For the CDR3, the DNA is TGCGCCAGCAGCCTGACTAGCGGGAGCTACAACACCGGGGAGCTGTTTTTT.